These 5 T cell receptor beta chains were sequenced from one sample in a study of T cell changes during pregnancy in multiple sclerosis. Generated by immunoSEQ multiplex PCR, the TCRdb table keeps only in-frame clones and is missing some. This table has 80,000 to 100,000 clones, approximately 92% appearing once. The sample was peripheral blood, taken in the first trimester of pregnancy. The receptors were sampled from a female donor with multiple sclerosis, enrolled in a pregnancy study.

This chain links TRBV27 with TRBJ1-1; 7 bases are a match to TRBD1. Germline trimming cut 0 bases from V and 4 bases from J; bases unmatched to any gene: 5. In germline, CDR1 is MNHEY, CDR2 SMNVEV (reference sequence). This CDR3 is 15 amino acids long. CDR3 in amino acids: CASSLSLTGSTEAFF. The CDR3 DNA reads as TGTGCCAGCAGTTTATCCCTGACAGGGAGCACTGAAGCTTTCTTT.

The V gene is TRBV5-1, the J gene TRBJ2-4, with D possibly matching TRBD1 (5 bases). CDR1 is SGHRS, CDR2 YFSETQ, per germline. V was pared by 5 bases and J by 9 bases, with 12 bases between. CDR3 length: 12 amino acids. As DNA, the CDR3 is TGCGCCAGCAGAGAGACAGATGGCATTCAGTACTTC. Translating it yields CASRETDGIQYF.

This chain links TRBV18 with TRBJ2-5; 11 bases are shared with TRBD2. Germline values: CDR1 KGHSH, CDR2 LQKENI. This CDR3 is 16 amino acids long. V was pared by 5 bases and J by 1 base, with 6 bases of the junction left unmatched. The CDR3 loop is CASSSTGTSGQETQYF. DNA for the CDR3: TGTGCCAGCTCATCAACCGGGACTAGCGGCCAAGAGACCCAGTACTTC. The full variable domain, its missing parts supplied by reference TRBV18 and TRBJ2-5, is NAGVMQNPRHLVRRRGQEARLRCSPMKGHSHVYWYRQLPEEGLKFMVYLQKENIIDESGMPKERFSAEFPKEGPSILRIQQVVRGDSAAYFCASSSTGTSGQETQYFGPGTRLLVL.

The chain links TRBV5-4 to TRBJ2-3; 7 bases match TRBD1. This CDR3 comprises 15 residues. Per germline, CDR1 SGHNT and CDR2 YYREEE (reference sequence). The junction had 6 bases not matched to a gene; V was cut back by 3 bases and J by 2 bases. The CDR3 spells CASSSSQGPTDTQYF. CDR3 DNA sequence: TGTGCCAGCAGCTCTTCACAGGGGCCCACAGATACGCAGTATTTT. Supplemented by reference TRBV5-4 and TRBJ2-3, the full variable domain reads ETGVTQSPTHLIKTRGQQVTLRCSSQSGHNTVSWYQQALGQGPQFIFQYYREEENGRGNFPPRFSGLQFPNYSSELNVNALELDDSALYLCASSSSQGPTDTQYFGPGTRLTVL.

The chain carries TRBV5-6 and TRBJ2-3, with a weak D call TRBD2 (6 bases). The germline V gene encodes CDR1 SGHDT and CDR2 YYEEEE. This CDR3 is 16 amino acids long. Trimming pared 2 bases from V and 1 base from J, leaving 14 bases between. The CDR3 loop is CASSFAGQSRTDTQYF. DNA for the CDR3: TGTGCCAGCAGCTTCGCGGGGCAATCGCGCACAGATACGCAGTATTTT.